Below are 5 T cell receptor beta chains sequenced from a single sample in a study of blood T cell repertoires in COVID-19. Here immunoSEQ multiplex PCR was the method, and the copy in TCRdb shows in-frame clones only, minus some. The table lists roughly 260,000 clones, around nine tenths of them singletons. The sequenced sample was peripheral blood. These receptors all come from a man in his forties who had recovered from COVID-19.

The V and J genes are TRBV18 and TRBJ1-3; D not certain. Germline-derived CDR1 and CDR2 are KGHSH and LQKENI. The length of the CDR3 is 17 residues. The V end lost 3 bases, the J end lost 0 bases, and 15 bases lay between the germline ends. The CDR3: CASSPGVQSSSGNTIYF. DNA for the CDR3: TGTGCCAGCTCACCGGGAGTGCAGTCAAGCTCTGGAAACACCATATATTTT.

The chain employs TRBV5-4 and TRBJ2-7, with 12 nucleotides matching TRBD2. J was trimmed by 2 bases and V by 4 bases; bases with no gene match: 4. The CDR3 is made up of 15 amino acids. The germline V gene has CDR1 SGHNT and CDR2 YYREEE (reference sequence). CDR3 in DNA: TGTGCCAGCAGCCGGACTAGCGGGACCACCTACGAGCAGTACTTC. This encodes CASSRTSGTTYEQYF.

V gene TRBV19 combines with J gene TRBJ2-3; TRBD1 aligns across 9 bases. The V segment lost 10 bases and the J segment 4 bases; nucleotides outside the gene matches: 6. CDR1 is LNHDA, CDR2 SQIVND, per germline (reference sequence). The length of the CDR3 is 13 residues. The CDR3 nucleotides read TGTGCCATTTCCGGGACAGGGTCAGATACGCAGTATTTT. This sequence encodes CAISGTGSDTQYF.

The chain recombines TRBV7-9 with TRBJ1-5; TRBD1 matches 9 bases. With V trimmed by 5 bases and J by 4 bases, 9 bases remained unmatched. The CDR3 sequence is 16 residues long. Germline V gene data show CDR1 as SEHNR and CDR2 as FQNEAQ (reference sequence). This CDR3 is CASSHTGGEDNQPQHF. The DNA for the CDR3 is TGTGCCAGCAGCCATACAGGGGGCGAGGATAATCAGCCCCAGCATTTT.

V usage is TRBV1 and J usage is TRBJ2-2; the table's D gene call, TRBD1, was not cross checked with the DNA. TRBV1 is a pseudogene segment. The CDR3 loop spans 16 amino acids. CDR3 region: CTSSQQGHSVAGELFF. The CDR3 region has the DNA TGCACCAGCAGCCAGCAGGGACATTCGGTGGCCGGGGAGCTGTTTTTT.